These 4 T cell receptor beta chains share one sample of origin, sequenced in a study of T cell therapy after organ transplantation. Their antigens are not known. Regarding time point: 4-8 weeks after completion of therapy. Sequencing was performed with immunoSEQ multiplex PCR; in TCRdb, only in-frame clones are kept and a portion is missing. The data hold a few thousand clones, with just under 75% observed a single time. The material sequenced was CD8+ T cells from blood, taken after autologous CMV-specific T cell therapy. These receptors were obtained from a human patient who had received a solid organ transplant and had CMV disease. These T cells may partly come from the graft donor.

This chain joins TRBV29-1 and TRBJ2-1, with 9 bases aligning to TRBD2. The CDR3 runs to 14 residues. Trimming cost V 0 bases and J 9 bases; bases outside gene matches: 6. Looked up from germline, CDR1 is SQVTM and CDR2 is ANQGSEA. The CDR3, as DNA: TGCAGCGTTGAAGATACGGGACTAGCCATTGAGCAGTTCTTC. Translated: CSVEDTGLAIEQFF.

This rearrangement joins TRBV27 to TRBJ2-2; 8 bases line up with TRBD2. Germline CDR1 and CDR2: MNHEY and SMNVEV (reference sequence). The CDR3 contains 14 residues. V gave up 8 bases and J gave up 5 bases; unmatched junction bases: 7. The CDR3 nucleotides are TGTGCCAGCGGGGCCGGGACTAGTACCGGGGAGCTGTTTTTT. Amino acid sequence: CASGAGTSTGELFF.

The chain has TRBV7-2 and TRBJ2-7; 8 nucleotides agree with TRBD1. The length of the CDR3 is 15 residues. V gave up 3 bases and J gave up 3 bases; unmatched junction bases: 7. From germline, CDR1 is SGHTA and CDR2 FQGNSA. The CDR3 loop is CASSFRGQDNYEQYF. The CDR3 bases are TGTGCCAGCAGCTTTCGGGGACAGGACAACTACGAGCAGTACTTC.

The gene calls are TRBV27 and TRBJ1-5; D not resolved. This CDR3 contains 15 residues. Germline lookup yields CDR1 MNHEY and CDR2 SMNVEV (reference sequence). The germline V and J ends were trimmed by 3 bases and 1 base, with 10 bases remaining between them. The CDR3 sequence: CASSFTGTSNQPQHF. In nucleotides, the CDR3 is TGTGCCAGCAGTTTTACGGGTACCAGCAATCAGCCCCAGCATTTT.